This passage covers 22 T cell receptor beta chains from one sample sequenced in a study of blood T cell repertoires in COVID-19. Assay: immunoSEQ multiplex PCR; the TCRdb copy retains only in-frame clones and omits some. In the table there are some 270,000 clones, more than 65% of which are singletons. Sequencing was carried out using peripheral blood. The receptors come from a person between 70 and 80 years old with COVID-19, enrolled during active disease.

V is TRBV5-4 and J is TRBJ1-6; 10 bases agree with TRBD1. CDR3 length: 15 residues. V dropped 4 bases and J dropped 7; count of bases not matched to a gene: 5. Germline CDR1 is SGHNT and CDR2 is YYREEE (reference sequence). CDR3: CASSTSGQGNSPLHF. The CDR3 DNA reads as TGTGCCAGCAGCACGTCGGGACAGGGGAATTCACCCCTCCACTTT. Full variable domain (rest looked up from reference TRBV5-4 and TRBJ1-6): ETGVTQSPTHLIKTRGQQVTLRCSSQSGHNTVSWYQQALGQGPQFIFQYYREEENGRGNFPPRFSGLQFPNYSSELNVNALELDDSALYLCASSTSGQGNSPLHFGNGTRLTVT.

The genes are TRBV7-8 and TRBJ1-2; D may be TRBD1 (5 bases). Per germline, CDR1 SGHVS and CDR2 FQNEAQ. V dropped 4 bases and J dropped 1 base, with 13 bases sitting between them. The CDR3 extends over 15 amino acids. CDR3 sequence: CASSWRQRLNYGYTF. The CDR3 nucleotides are TGTGCCAGCAGCTGGCGACAGAGGCTTAACTATGGCTACACCTTC.

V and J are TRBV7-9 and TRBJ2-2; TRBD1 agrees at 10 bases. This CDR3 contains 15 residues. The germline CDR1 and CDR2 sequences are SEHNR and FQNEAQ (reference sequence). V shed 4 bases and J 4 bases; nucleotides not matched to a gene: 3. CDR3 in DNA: TGTGCCAGCAGCTACGGGACAGGGGTCACCGGGGAGCTGTTTTTT. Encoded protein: CASSYGTGVTGELFF.

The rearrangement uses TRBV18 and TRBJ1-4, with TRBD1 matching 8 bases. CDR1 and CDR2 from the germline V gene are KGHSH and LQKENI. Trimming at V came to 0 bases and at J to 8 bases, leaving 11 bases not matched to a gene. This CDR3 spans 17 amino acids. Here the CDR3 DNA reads TGTGCCAGCTCACCACCCGACCGGGACAGGACCTGGGAAAAACTGTTTTTT. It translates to CASSPPDRDRTWEKLFF.

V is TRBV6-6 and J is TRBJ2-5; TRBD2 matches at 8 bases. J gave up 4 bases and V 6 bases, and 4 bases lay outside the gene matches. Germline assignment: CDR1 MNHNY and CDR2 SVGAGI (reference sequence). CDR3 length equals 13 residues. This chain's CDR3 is CASRPGGAETQYF. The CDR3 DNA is TGTGCCAGCAGGCCGGGGGGGGCAGAGACCCAGTACTTC.

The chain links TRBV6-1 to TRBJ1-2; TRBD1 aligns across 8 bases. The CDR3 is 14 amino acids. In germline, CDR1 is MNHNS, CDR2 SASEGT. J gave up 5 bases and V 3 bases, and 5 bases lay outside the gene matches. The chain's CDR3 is CASSDTGQVYGYTF. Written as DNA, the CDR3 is TGTGCCAGCAGTGATACGGGACAGGTGTATGGCTACACCTTC.

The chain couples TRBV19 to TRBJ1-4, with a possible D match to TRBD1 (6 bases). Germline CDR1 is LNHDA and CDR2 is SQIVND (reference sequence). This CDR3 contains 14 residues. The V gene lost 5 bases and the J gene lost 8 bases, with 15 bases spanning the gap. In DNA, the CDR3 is TGTGCCAGTAGTCCCGGGGAGGGGACAGAAAAACTGTTTTTT. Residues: CASSPGEGTEKLFF.

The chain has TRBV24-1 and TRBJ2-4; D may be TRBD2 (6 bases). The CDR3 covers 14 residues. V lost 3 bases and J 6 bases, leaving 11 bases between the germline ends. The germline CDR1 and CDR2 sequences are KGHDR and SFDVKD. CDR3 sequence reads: CATSDGSSGNIQYF. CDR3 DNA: TGTGCCACCAGTGATGGTAGTAGCGGAAACATTCAGTACTTC.

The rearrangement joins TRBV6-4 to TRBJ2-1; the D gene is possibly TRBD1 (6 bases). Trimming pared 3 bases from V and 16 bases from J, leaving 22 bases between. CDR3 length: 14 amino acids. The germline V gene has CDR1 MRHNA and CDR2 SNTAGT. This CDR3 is CASSERTADPRNFF. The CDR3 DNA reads TGTGCCAGCAGTGAAAGGACAGCGGACCCCCGGAACTTCTTC.

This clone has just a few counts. CDR3 bases: TGTGCCAGCAAGGCAATCGCGGATGAAAAACTGTTTTTT. Translated, it gives CASKAIADEKLFF. J is TRBJ1-4 and V is TRBV28; D is undetermined. V lost 7 bases to trimming and J lost 6 bases, with 12 bases between them. Per the germline V gene, CDR1 is MDHEN and CDR2 is SYDVKM. The CDR3 has 13 residues. Full variable domain (rest looked up from reference TRBV28 and TRBJ1-4): DVKVTQSSRYLVKRTGEKVFLECVQDMDHENMFWYRQDPGLGLRLIYFSYDVKMKEKGDIPEGYSVSREKKERFSLILESASTNQTSMYLCASKAIADEKLFFGSGTQLSVL.

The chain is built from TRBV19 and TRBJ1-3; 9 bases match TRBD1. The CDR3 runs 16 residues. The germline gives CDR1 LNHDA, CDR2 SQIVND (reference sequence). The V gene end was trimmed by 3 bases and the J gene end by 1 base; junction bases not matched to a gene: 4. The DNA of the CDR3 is TGTGCCAGTAGTATCCCCGGGACAGGGTCTGGAAACACCATATATTTT. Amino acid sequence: CASSIPGTGSGNTIYF.

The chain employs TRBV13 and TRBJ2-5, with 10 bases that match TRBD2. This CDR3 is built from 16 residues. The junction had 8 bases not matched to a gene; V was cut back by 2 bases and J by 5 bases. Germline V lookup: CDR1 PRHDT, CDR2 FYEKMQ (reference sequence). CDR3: CASSLSLAGVQETQYF. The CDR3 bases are TGTGCCAGCAGCTTATCGCTAGCGGGAGTTCAGGAGACCCAGTACTTC.

For the CDR3, the DNA is TGTGCCAGCAGCTCAGACAGGACTAATCAGCCCCAGCATTTT. It yields the protein CASSSDRTNQPQHF. The chain joins TRBV7-9 to TRBJ1-5; perhaps TRBD1 as D (6 bases). Trimming removed 4 bases at V and 4 bases at J, with 11 bases between. The V gene's germline CDR1 is SEHNR and CDR2 FQNEAQ (reference sequence). The CDR3 contains 14 residues. Full variable domain (rest looked up from reference TRBV7-9 and TRBJ1-5): DTGVSQNPRHKITKRGQNVTFRCDPISEHNRLYWYRQTLGQGPEFLTYFQNEAQLEKSRLLSDRFSAERPKGSFSTLEIQRTEQGDSAMYLCASSSDRTNQPQHFGDGTRLSIL.

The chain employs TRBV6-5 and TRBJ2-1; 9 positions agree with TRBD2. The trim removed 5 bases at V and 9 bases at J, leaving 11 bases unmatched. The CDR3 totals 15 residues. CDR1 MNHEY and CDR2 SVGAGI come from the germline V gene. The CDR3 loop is CASSRVTSGLVEQFF. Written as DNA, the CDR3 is TGTGCCAGCAGTAGGGTGACTAGCGGTTTAGTTGAGCAGTTCTTC.

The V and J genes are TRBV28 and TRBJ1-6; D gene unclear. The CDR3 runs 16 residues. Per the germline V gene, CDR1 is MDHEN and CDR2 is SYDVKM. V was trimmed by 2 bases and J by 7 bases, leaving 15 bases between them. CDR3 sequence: CASSLLLGNGNSPLHF. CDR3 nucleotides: TGTGCCAGCAGTTTACTACTCGGGAATGGGAATTCACCCCTCCACTTT.

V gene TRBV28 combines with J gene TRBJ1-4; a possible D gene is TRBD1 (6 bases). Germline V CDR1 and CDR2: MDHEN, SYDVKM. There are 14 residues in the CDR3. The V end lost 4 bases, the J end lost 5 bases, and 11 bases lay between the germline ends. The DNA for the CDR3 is TGTGCCAGCAGTTGGGGGCATCCGAATGAAAAACTGTTTTTT. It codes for CASSWGHPNEKLFF.

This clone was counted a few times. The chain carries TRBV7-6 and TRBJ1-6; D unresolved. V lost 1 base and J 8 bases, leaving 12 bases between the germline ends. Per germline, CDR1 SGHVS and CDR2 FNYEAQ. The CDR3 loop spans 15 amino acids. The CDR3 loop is CASSLEAGGYSPLHF. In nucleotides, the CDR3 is TGTGCCAGCAGCTTAGAGGCGGGAGGGTATTCACCCCTCCACTTT.

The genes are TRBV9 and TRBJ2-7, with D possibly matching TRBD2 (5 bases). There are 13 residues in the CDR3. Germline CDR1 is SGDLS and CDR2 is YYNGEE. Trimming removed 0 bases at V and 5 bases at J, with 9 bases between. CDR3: CASSVAPGNEQYF. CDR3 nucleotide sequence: TGTGCCAGCAGCGTAGCCCCGGGAAACGAGCAGTACTTC.

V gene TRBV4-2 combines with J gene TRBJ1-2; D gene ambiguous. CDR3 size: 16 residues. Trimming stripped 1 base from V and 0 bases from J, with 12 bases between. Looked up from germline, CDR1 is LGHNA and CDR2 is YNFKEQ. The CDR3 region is CASSQGGEGTNYGYTF. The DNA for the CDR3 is TGTGCCAGCAGCCAAGGTGGGGAGGGAACTAACTATGGCTACACCTTC.

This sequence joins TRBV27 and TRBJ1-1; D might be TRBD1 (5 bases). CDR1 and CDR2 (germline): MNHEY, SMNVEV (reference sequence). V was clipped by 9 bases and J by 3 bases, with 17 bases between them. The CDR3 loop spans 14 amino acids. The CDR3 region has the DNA TGTGCCAGGGGCAACAGGTTTATGGACACTGAAGCTTTCTTT. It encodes CARGNRFMDTEAFF.

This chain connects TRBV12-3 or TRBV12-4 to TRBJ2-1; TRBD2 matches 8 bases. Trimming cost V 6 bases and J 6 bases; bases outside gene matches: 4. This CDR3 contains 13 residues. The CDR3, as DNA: TGTGCCAGCAGGGCGGGAGGCTTCAATGAGCAGTTCTTC. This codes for CASRAGGFNEQFF.

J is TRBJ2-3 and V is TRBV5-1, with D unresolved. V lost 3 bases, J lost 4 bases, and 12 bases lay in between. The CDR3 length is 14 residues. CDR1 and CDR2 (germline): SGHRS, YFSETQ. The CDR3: CASSSGRQADTQYF. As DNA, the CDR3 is TGCGCCAGCAGCTCCGGTAGGCAGGCAGATACGCAGTATTTT. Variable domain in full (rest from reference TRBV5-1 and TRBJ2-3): KAGVTQTPRYLIKTRGQQVTLSCSPISGHRSVSWYQQTPGQGLQFLFEYFSETQRNKGNFPGRFSGRQFSNSRSEMNVSTLELGDSALYLCASSSGRQADTQYFGPGTRLTVL.